These 27 T cell receptor beta chains were all obtained from the same sample, sequenced in a study of cytomegalovirus exposure and HLA in healthy donors. The PCR employed 60 Vbeta primers together with 13 Jbeta primers. TCRdb's table, derived via immunoSEQ multiplex PCR, lists solely in-frame clones and lacks some. The sample data list about 65,000 clones. The specimen sequenced was PBMCs. These receptors were taken from a boy aged 5-17 years in good health and CMV-seronegative.

V usage is TRBV7-2 and J usage is TRBJ1-5; possible D gene TRBD1, 6 bases. The CDR3 totals 15 residues. Germline CDR1 reads SGHTA; CDR2 reads FQGNSA. V was shortened by 1 base and J by 3 bases, with 10 bases between the two germline ends. CDR3: CASSLVQGYNQPQHF. The CDR3 DNA reads TGTGCCAGCAGCTTAGTCCAGGGGTACAATCAGCCCCAGCATTTT.

J is TRBJ2-2 and V is TRBV19; 7 bases are shared with TRBD1. This CDR3 contains 13 residues. The trim removed 5 bases at V and 4 bases at J, leaving 1 base unmatched. CDR1 and CDR2 (germline): LNHDA, SQIVND (reference sequence). Here the CDR3 reads CASSGQVTGELFF. CDR3 DNA sequence: TGTGCCAGTAGTGGACAGGTCACCGGGGAGCTGTTTTTT.

The rearrangement uses TRBV15 and TRBJ1-4, with 7 positions matching TRBD1. Germline CDR1 is LNHNV and CDR2 is YYDKDF (reference sequence). V lost 3 bases and J lost 0; bases outside the gene matches: 1. This CDR3 is 15 amino acids long. The CDR3 DNA follows: TGTGCCACCAGCAGTAGGGGGCCAACTAATGAAAAACTGTTTTTT. It codes for CATSSRGPTNEKLFF.

The V call is TRBV2, the J call TRBJ2-4; 7 bases map to TRBD2. CDR1 is SNHLY and CDR2 is FYNNEI in the germline V gene. After removal of 5 bases from V and 1 base from J, the junction contained 2 bases not matched to a gene. The length of the CDR3 is 14 residues. The CDR3 spells CASSISGAKNIQYF. CDR3 in DNA: TGTGCCAGCAGTATTAGCGGGGCCAAAAACATTCAGTACTTC. Complete variable domain (other parts from reference TRBV2 and TRBJ2-4): EPEVTQTPSHQVTQMGQEVILRCVPISNHLYFYWYRQILGQKVEFLVSFYNNEISEKSEIFDDQFSVERPDGSNFTLKIRSTKLEDSAMYFCASSISGAKNIQYFGAGTRLSVL.

The chain links TRBV5-4 to TRBJ2-5; 10 nucleotides line up with TRBD2. The CDR3 totals 17 residues. CDR1 SGHNT and CDR2 YYREEE come from the germline V gene (reference sequence). V gave up 0 bases and J gave up 5 bases; unmatched junction bases: 10. CDR3 DNA sequence: TGTGCCAGCAGCTTGGGACAGGGGCGAGCGGGGGGGGAGACCCAGTACTTC. Translating it yields CASSLGQGRAGGETQYF. The full variable domain, completed using reference TRBV5-4 and TRBJ2-5, is ETGVTQSPTHLIKTRGQQVTLRCSSQSGHNTVSWYQQALGQGPQFIFQYYREEENGRGNFPPRFSGLQFPNYSSELNVNALELDDSALYLCASSLGQGRAGGETQYFGPGTRLLVL.

The chain joins TRBV14 to TRBJ2-1; TRBD2 matches 12 bases. With V trimmed by 4 bases and J by 7 bases, 11 bases remained unmatched. Germline assignment: CDR1 SGHDN and CDR2 FVKESK. The CDR3 has 17 residues. This chain's CDR3 is CASSLRRTSGMENEQFF. Written as DNA, the CDR3 is TGTGCCAGCAGCCTACGTAGGACTAGCGGGATGGAAAATGAGCAGTTCTTC.

The chain recombines TRBV6-5 with TRBJ1-1; 7 bases fit TRBD1. Germline trimming cut 0 bases from V and 5 bases from J; bases unmatched to any gene: 3. Germline values: CDR1 MNHEY, CDR2 SVGAGI. CDR3 length: 14 residues. The DNA of the CDR3 is TGTGCCAGCAGTTACTCCGCAGGGGGTACTGAAGCTTTCTTT. It specifies CASSYSAGGTEAFF.

The chain links TRBV28 to TRBJ1-5; 9 bases align to TRBD1. After removal of 3 bases from V and 2 bases from J, the junction contained 11 bases not matched to a gene. CDR1 and CDR2 (germline): MDHEN, SYDVKM. This CDR3 comprises 18 residues. The CDR3 coding sequence is TGTGCCAGCAGTTTGAGACAGGGGGACTCCTTTCGCAATCAGCCCCAGCATTTT. It specifies CASSLRQGDSFRNQPQHF.

The chain is built from TRBV29-1 and TRBJ2-7; 13 bases agree with TRBD2. Germline V gene lookup returns CDR1 SQVTM and CDR2 ANQGSEA. This CDR3 spans 14 amino acids. With V trimmed by 7 bases and J by 4 bases, 7 bases remained unmatched. The CDR3, as DNA: TGCAGCGCTGTCGGGACTAGCGGGGTGTACGAGCAGTACTTC. This codes for CSAVGTSGVYEQYF.

This sequence joins TRBV4-3 and TRBJ2-1; TRBD2 matches at 8 bases. Germline trimming cut 0 bases from V and 4 bases from J; bases unmatched to any gene: 8. CDR1 is LGHNA and CDR2 is YSLEER in the germline V gene. The CDR3 has 17 amino acids. CDR3 sequence: CASSQDANGRGYNEQFF. DNA for the CDR3: TGCGCCAGCAGCCAAGATGCAAACGGGAGGGGTTACAATGAGCAGTTCTTC.

The chain couples TRBV11-1 to TRBJ1-1, with unresolved D. Between the trimmed V and J ends, which lost 1 base and 0 bases, there was a span of 18 bases. The CDR3 is made up of 18 amino acids. Germline V gene sequence: CDR1 SGHAT, CDR2 FQDESV (reference sequence). CDR3 region: CASSLGEGMGKMNTEAFF. CDR3 DNA: TGTGCCAGCAGCTTAGGGGAGGGAATGGGGAAAATGAACACTGAAGCTTTCTTT.

The V call is TRBV25-1, the J call TRBJ2-1; 10 nucleotides line up with TRBD2. The CDR3 consists of 14 residues. Trimming at V came to 5 bases and at J to 9 bases, leaving 7 bases not matched to a gene. Germline CDR1 reads MGHDK; CDR2 reads SYGVNS. Here the CDR3 DNA reads TGTGCCAGCAGTCTAGGACTAGCGGCTAGTGAGCAGTTCTTC. Translating gives CASSLGLAASEQFF. Supplemented by reference TRBV25-1 and TRBJ2-1, the full variable domain reads EADIYQTPRYLVIGTGKKITLECSQTMGHDKMYWYQQDPGMELHLIHYSYGVNSTEKGDLSSESTVSRIRTEHFPLTLESARPSHTSQYLCASSLGLAASEQFFGPGTRLTVL.

This rearrangement joins TRBV7-9 to TRBJ1-2; D gene unclear. This CDR3 region has 13 residues. Germline CDR1 and CDR2: SEHNR and FQNEAQ (reference sequence). V was clipped by 5 bases and J by 4 bases, with 11 bases between them. The CDR3 sequence: CASSPDSAYGYTF. Here the CDR3 DNA reads TGTGCCAGCAGCCCGGACTCCGCCTATGGCTACACCTTC.

The chain uses TRBV4-2 and TRBJ2-5, with D uncertain. Near its end, the DNA agrees better with TRBJ2-7, so the J call may be wrong. CDR1 LGHNA and CDR2 YNFKEQ come from the germline V gene. The CDR3 covers 12 residues. The CDR3 DNA follows: TGTGCCAGCAGCCAAGATTACTACGAGCAGTACTTC. Amino acid sequence: CASSQDYYEQYF.

Details on this clone: Other DNA sequences in the same sample also yield this CDR3. The chain carries TRBV30 and TRBJ2-7; 11 bases are shared with TRBD1. The germline V gene encodes CDR1 GTSNPN and CDR2 SVGIG (reference sequence). The length of the CDR3 is 14 residues. Trimming cost V 2 bases and J 2 bases; bases outside gene matches: 2. CDR3 amino acids: CAWSRTGGPYEQYF. The DNA of the CDR3 is TGTGCCTGGAGTAGGACAGGGGGCCCCTACGAGCAGTACTTC.

The genes are TRBV4-2 and TRBJ2-5; 11 positions agree with TRBD2. V lost 0 bases and J lost 5; bases outside the gene matches: 2. The CDR3 has 15 residues. Germline V gene sequence: CDR1 LGHNA, CDR2 YNFKEQ. The CDR3 DNA follows: TGTGCCAGCAGCCAAGATACTAGCGGGGGTGAGACCCAGTACTTC. This sequence encodes CASSQDTSGGETQYF.

The chain is built from TRBV6-6 and TRBJ2-1, with 11 nucleotides matching TRBD1. The ends lost 5 bases at V and 7 bases at J; junction bases unmatched: 7. This CDR3 is 15 amino acids long. Germline V gives CDR1 MNHNY, CDR2 SVGAGI (reference sequence). The CDR3 nucleotides are TGTGCCAGCAGTACGCGGGGACAGGGGGATAATGAGCAGTTCTTC. This codes for CASSTRGQGDNEQFF.

The rearrangement links TRBV11-3 to TRBJ2-4; 7 nucleotides match TRBD2. Germline V gene lookup returns CDR1 SGHNT and CDR2 YENEEA. V lost 5 bases to trimming and J lost 0 bases; unmatched junction nucleotides: 10. The CDR3 is made up of 17 amino acids. In DNA form, the CDR3 reads TGTGCCAGCAGCCTATCCCTGGGACTACTAGCCAAAAACATTCAGTACTTC. Protein sequence: CASSLSLGLLAKNIQYF.

The gene calls are TRBV27 and TRBJ1-1; D is undetermined. Deletions cut 2 bases from V and 8 bases from J, with 15 bases between. The CDR3 totals 14 residues. Germline values: CDR1 MNHEY, CDR2 SMNVEV (reference sequence). In DNA form, the CDR3 reads TGTGCCAGCAGTTTAGGGCTGGCCGCAAAAGAAGCTTTCTTT. This gives the protein CASSLGLAAKEAFF.

The J gene is TRBJ2-7, the V gene TRBV28; 15 nucleotides agree with TRBD2. CDR3 size: 17 residues. Trimming at V came to 5 bases and at J to 3 bases, leaving 8 bases not matched to a gene. Germline V CDR1 and CDR2: MDHEN, SYDVKM. CDR3 sequence: CASSTRTSGRVDYEQYF. In DNA, the CDR3 is TGTGCCAGCAGTACACGGACTAGCGGGAGGGTAGACTACGAGCAGTACTTC.

This rearrangement joins TRBV19 to TRBJ1-2; TRBD1 agrees at 11 bases. This CDR3 is built from 15 residues. Unmatched junction bases numbered 5, after V lost 5 bases and J lost 3 bases. CDR1 is LNHDA and CDR2 is SQIVND in the germline V gene (reference sequence). The CDR3 reads CASSGQGAGDYGYTF. The CDR3, as DNA: TGTGCCAGTAGTGGACAGGGGGCGGGTGACTATGGCTACACCTTC.

The chain joins TRBV11-2 to TRBJ1-2, with 12 bases fitting TRBD1. V shed 4 bases, J shed 4 bases, and the junction held 7 bases outside the gene matches. Looked up from germline, CDR1 is SGHAT and CDR2 is FQNNGV. The CDR3 contains 16 residues. The CDR3 reads CASSSGTGGQGYGYTF. CDR3 nucleotide sequence: TGTGCCAGCAGCTCCGGGACAGGGGGCCAGGGCTATGGCTACACCTTC.

The rearrangement links TRBV15 to TRBJ2-5; 9 bases match TRBD2. In germline, CDR1 is LNHNV, CDR2 YYDKDF (reference sequence). V gave up 5 bases and J gave up 6 bases; unmatched junction bases: 13. This CDR3 is built from 16 residues. CDR3 DNA: TGTGCCACCAGCGCAGAGCGGGTAGCGGGGGTAAAGACCCAGTACTTC. Its protein product is CATSAERVAGVKTQYF.

V usage is TRBV6-5 and J usage is TRBJ1-1; D possibly corresponds to TRBD1 (5 bases). The CDR3 runs 13 residues. CDR1 and CDR2 (germline): MNHEY, SVGAGI. Trimming shortened V by 6 bases and J by 5 bases, and 13 bases separated the two germline ends. The CDR3 spells CASRFQGETEAFF. The CDR3 DNA sequence: TGTGCCAGCAGGTTCCAGGGCGAAACTGAAGCTTTCTTT.

The V and J genes are TRBV5-6 and TRBJ2-3; 7 nucleotides align to TRBD2. This CDR3 has 15 residues. The germline V gene has CDR1 SGHDT and CDR2 YYEEEE. After removal of 4 bases from V and 2 bases from J, the junction contained 7 bases not matched to a gene. CDR3 DNA sequence: TGTGCCAGCAGCCCCACCGGGACTATCACAGATACGCAGTATTTT. Translation gives CASSPTGTITDTQYF.

The chain carries TRBV6-5 and TRBJ1-2, with a possible D match to TRBD1 (6 bases). Germline CDR1 and CDR2: MNHEY and SVGAGI. The CDR3 runs to 14 residues. Trimming took 5 bases from V and 3 from J, leaving 13 bases between them. CDR3 nucleotides: TGTGCCAGCAGTGGAAGGGGGGGGCACTATGGCTACACCTTC. Its translation: CASSGRGGHYGYTF.

The chain joins TRBV11-3 to TRBJ2-2; TRBD2 is a possible D gene (6 bases). The V and J ends lost 4 bases and 0 bases respectively, with 18 bases between them. This CDR3 region has 18 residues. In germline, CDR1 is SGHNT, CDR2 YENEEA. CDR3 nucleotide sequence: TGTGCCAGCAGCTCACCAGCCGGAGGGCGTACGAACACCGGGGAGCTGTTTTTT. It encodes CASSSPAGGRTNTGELFF.